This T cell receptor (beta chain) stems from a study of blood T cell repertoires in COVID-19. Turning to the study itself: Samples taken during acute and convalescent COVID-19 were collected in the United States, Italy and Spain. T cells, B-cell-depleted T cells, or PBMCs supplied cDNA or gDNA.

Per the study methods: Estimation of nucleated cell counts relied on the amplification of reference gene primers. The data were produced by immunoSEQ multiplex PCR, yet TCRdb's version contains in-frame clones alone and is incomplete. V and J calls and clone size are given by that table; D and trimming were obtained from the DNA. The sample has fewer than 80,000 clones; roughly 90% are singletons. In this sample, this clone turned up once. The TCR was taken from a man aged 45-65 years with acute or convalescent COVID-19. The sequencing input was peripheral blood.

CDR3 residues: CASSPSQVPTSGANVLTF. The CDR3 DNA is TGTGCCAGCTCACCAAGTCAGGTCCCGACCTCTGGGGCCAACGTCCTGACTTTC. V usage is TRBV18 and J usage is TRBJ2-6; D gene uncertain. The V end was cut by 2 bases, the J end by 0 bases, with 14 bases between. CDR1 is KGHSH, CDR2 LQKENI, per germline. This CDR3 spans 18 amino acids.